The T cell receptor beta chain described here comes from a study of T cells in tuberculosis. About the research overall: IGRA-negative adolescents, IGRA-positive adolescents with latent tuberculosis and adults with active tuberculosis formed this South African cohort. Overall study findings and caveats: Active tuberculosis cases were adults; controls were adolescents.

About this clone: Its antigen remains unknown.

Germline V lookup: CDR1 MDHEN, CDR2 SYDVKM. Trimming cost V 6 bases and J 5 bases; bases outside gene matches: 8. This CDR3 is 14 amino acids long. As for time point: new active TB diagnosis, blood taken before or within 7 days of starting treatment. HIV-seronegative South African adults aged 18 years or older had newly diagnosed active tuberculosis. Unsorted cryopreserved PBMC were sequenced, averaging around 100,000 T cells per clinical donor. Measured with immunoSEQ multiplex PCR; TCRdb has only the in-frame clones, and not every one. The profile shows 25,000 to 40,000 clones, 70% to 90% of them singletons.

Specimen: PBMCs, collected at tuberculosis diagnosis. This sequence was found in an adult with tuberculosis. The rearrangement links TRBV28 to TRBJ1-2; 8 bases match TRBD1. The CDR3, as DNA: TGTGCCAGCAGCCAAAGCGACAGGGGTTATGGCTACACCTTC. Its translation is CASSQSDRGYGYTF.